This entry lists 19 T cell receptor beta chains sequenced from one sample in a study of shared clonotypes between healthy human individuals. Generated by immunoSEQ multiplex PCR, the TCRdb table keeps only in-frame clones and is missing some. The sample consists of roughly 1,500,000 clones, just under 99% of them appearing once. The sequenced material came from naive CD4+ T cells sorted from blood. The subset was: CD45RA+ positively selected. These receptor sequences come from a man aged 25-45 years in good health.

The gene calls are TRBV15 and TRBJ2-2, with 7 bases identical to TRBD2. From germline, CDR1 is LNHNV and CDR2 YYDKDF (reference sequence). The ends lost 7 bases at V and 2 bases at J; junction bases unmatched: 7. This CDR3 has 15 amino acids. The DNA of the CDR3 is TGTGCCACCAAAGGGGCGGGGGTAAACACCGGGGAGCTGTTTTTT. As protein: CATKGAGVNTGELFF.

CDR3 protein: CATSRDISGGRNEQFF. As DNA, the CDR3 is TGTGCCACCAGCAGAGATATCAGCGGGGGACGCAATGAGCAGTTCTTC. V gene TRBV15 combines with J gene TRBJ2-1; TRBD2 aligns across 8 bases. Germline values: CDR1 LNHNV, CDR2 YYDKDF (reference sequence). The CDR3 spans 16 residues. The ends lost 0 bases at V and 6 bases at J; junction bases unmatched: 7.

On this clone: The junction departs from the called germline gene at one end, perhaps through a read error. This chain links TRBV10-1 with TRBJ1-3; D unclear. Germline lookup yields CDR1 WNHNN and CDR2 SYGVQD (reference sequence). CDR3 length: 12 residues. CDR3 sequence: CASSESGNTIYF. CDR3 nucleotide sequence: TGCGCCAGCAGTGAGTCTGGGAACACCATATATTTT.

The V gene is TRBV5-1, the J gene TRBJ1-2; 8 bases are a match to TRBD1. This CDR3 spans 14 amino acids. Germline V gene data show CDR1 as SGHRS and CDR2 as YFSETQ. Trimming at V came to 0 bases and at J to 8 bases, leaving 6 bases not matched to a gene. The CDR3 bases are TGCGCCAGCAGCTTGGGGGGACAGGAGGCCGGCTACACCTTC. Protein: CASSLGGQEAGYTF.

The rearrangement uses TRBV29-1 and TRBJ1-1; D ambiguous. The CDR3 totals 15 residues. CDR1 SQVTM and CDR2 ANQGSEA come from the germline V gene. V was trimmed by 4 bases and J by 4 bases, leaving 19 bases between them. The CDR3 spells CSVAARLSSGTEAFF. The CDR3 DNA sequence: TGCAGCGTTGCAGCACGTCTCTCGTCGGGCACTGAAGCTTTCTTT.

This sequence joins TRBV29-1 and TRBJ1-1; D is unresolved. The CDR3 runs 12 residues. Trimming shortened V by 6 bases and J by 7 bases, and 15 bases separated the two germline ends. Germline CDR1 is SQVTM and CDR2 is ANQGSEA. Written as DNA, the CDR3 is TGCAGCGTGGACGGGGTGGAAAATGAAGCTTTCTTT. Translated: CSVDGVENEAFF.

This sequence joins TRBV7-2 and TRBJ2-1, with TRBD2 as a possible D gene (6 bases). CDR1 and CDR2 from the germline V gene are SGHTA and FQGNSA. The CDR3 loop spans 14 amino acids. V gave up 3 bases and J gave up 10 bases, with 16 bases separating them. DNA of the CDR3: TGTGCCAGCAGCTTTCCCGGGACTCCAACCGAGCAGTTCTTC. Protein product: CASSFPGTPTEQFF.

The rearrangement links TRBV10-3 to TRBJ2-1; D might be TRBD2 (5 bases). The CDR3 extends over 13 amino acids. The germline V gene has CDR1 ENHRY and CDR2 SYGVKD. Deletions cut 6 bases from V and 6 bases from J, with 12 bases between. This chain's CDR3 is CAIREGSLNEQFF. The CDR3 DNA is TGTGCCATCAGAGAGGGTAGCCTCAATGAGCAGTTCTTC.

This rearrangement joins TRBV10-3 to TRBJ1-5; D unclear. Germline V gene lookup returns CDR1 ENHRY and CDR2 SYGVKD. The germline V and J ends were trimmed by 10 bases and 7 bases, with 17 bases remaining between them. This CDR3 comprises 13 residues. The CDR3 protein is CATTIEGGQPQHF. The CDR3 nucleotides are TGTGCCACGACGATCGAGGGTGGCCAGCCCCAGCATTTT.

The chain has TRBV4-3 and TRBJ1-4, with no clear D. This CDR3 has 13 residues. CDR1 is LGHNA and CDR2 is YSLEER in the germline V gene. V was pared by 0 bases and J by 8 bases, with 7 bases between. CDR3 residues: CASSQDSPEKLFF. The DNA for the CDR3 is TGCGCCAGCAGCCAAGATAGTCCCGAAAAACTGTTTTTT.

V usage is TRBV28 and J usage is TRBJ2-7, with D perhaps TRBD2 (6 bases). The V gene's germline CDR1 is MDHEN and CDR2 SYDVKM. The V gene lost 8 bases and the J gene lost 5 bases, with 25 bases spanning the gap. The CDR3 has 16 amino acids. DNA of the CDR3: TGTGCCAGCCCACCCCTGCGGCCGACTAGTCACGACGAGCAGTACTTC. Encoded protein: CASPPLRPTSHDEQYF.

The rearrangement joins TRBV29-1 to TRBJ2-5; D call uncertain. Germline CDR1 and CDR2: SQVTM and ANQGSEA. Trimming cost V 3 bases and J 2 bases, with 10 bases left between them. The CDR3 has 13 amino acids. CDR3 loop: CSVDGINQETQYF. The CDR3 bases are TGCAGCGTTGATGGTATCAATCAAGAGACCCAGTACTTC.

In nucleotides, the CDR3 is TGCGCCAGCAGTCCCGACATCCTTCCCGGGGAGCTGTTTTTT. Protein sequence: CASSPDILPGELFF. This chain joins TRBV10-1 and TRBJ2-2; D is unresolved. The CDR3 spans 14 residues. In germline, CDR1 is WNHNN, CDR2 SYGVQD (reference sequence). V lost 5 bases and J lost 6, with 13 bases in between.

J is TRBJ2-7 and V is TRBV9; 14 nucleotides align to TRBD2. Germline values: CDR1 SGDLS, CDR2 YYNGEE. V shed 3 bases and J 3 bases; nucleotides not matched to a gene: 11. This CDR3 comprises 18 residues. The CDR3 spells CASSAGTSGRVIFYEQYF. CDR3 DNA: TGTGCCAGCAGCGCCGGGACTAGCGGGAGAGTCATCTTCTACGAGCAGTACTTC. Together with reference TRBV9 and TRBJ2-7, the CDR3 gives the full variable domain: DSGVTQTPKHLITATGQRVTLRCSPRSGDLSVYWYQQSLDQGLQFLIQYYNGEERAKGNILERFSAQQFPDLHSELNLSSLELGDSALYFCASSAGTSGRVIFYEQYFGPGTRLTVT.

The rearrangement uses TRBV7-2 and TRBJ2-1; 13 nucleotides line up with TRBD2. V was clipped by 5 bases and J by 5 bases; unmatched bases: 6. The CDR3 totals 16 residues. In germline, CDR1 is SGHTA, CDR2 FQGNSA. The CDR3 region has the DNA TGTGCCAGCAGCGCCTTGGGACTAGCGGGAAACAATGAGCAGTTCTTC. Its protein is CASSALGLAGNNEQFF.

CDR3 sequence reads: CASSRSGRLHYVNEQYF. The DNA for the CDR3 is TGTGCCAGCAGCCGTAGCGGGAGACTACACTATGTGAACGAGCAGTACTTC. The rearrangement joins TRBV11-2 to TRBJ2-7; 9 bases map to TRBD2. The CDR3 runs 17 residues. Germline V gene lookup returns CDR1 SGHAT and CDR2 FQNNGV. The V and J ends lost 5 bases and 5 bases, in that order; junction bases with no gene match: 16.

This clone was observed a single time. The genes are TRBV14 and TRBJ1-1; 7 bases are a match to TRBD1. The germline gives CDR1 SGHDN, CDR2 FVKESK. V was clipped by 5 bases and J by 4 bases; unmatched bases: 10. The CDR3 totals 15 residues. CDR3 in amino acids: CASSTEGTVGTEAFF. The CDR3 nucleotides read TGTGCCAGCAGCACAGAGGGGACAGTCGGCACTGAAGCTTTCTTT.

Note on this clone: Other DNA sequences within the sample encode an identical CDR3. CDR3 nucleotides: TGTGCCAGCAGAGGAGGGTCTTCTGGAAACACCATATATTTT. Amino acids: CASRGGSSGNTIYF. This chain links TRBV2 with TRBJ1-3; D gene uncertain. In germline, CDR1 is SNHLY, CDR2 FYNNEI. The CDR3 runs to 14 residues. The ends were cut back, 6 bases at V and 1 base at J, with 10 bases in the middle.

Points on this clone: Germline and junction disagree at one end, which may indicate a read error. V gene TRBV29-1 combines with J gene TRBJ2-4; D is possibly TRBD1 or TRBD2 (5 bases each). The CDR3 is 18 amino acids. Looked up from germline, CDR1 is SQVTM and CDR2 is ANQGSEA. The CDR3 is CSVVWDPRLPIAKNIQYF. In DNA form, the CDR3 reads TGCAGTGTTGTGTGGGACCCCAGACTACCTATAGCCAAAAACATTCAGTACTTC. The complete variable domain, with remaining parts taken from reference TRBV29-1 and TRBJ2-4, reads SAVISQKPSRDICQRGTSLTIQCQVDSQVTMMFWYRQQPGQSLTLIATANQGSEATYESGFVIDKFPISRPNLTFSTLTVSNMSPEDSSIYLCSVVWDPRLPIAKNIQYFGAGTRLSVL.